This T cell receptor beta chain derives from a study of OX40 agonist ivuxolimab in advanced cancers. Study in general: Patients received the agonistic anti-OX40 (CD134) antibody ivuxolimab.

The table came from immunoSEQ multiplex PCR; TCRdb's copy has only in-frame clones and leaves some out. This sample yields fewer than 80,000 clones, of which 85% are seen a single time; 6.1% belongs to the top ten. A note on this clone: Its antigen is as yet unknown.

General study findings and limits: CD4+ T cells averaged fewer expanded clones than CD8+ T cells. Patients with a partial response at 0.1-3.0 mg/kg had among the lowest clonal expansion.

V was shortened by 5 bases and J by 0 bases, with 4 bases between the two germline ends. The germline V gene encodes CDR1 KGHSH and CDR2 LQKENI. The CDR3 covers 13 residues. The specimen comprised CD4+ or CD8+ T cells sorted from blood, sampled in a trial of the OX40 agonist ivuxolimab. The rearrangement uses TRBV18 and TRBJ2-2; D remains unclear. The clonotype originates from an adult with an advanced solid tumor such as melanoma, head and neck, liver or kidney cancer. This CDR3 is CASSTSNTGELFF. Here the CDR3 DNA reads TGTGCCAGCTCAACATCGAACACCGGGGAGCTGTTTTTT.